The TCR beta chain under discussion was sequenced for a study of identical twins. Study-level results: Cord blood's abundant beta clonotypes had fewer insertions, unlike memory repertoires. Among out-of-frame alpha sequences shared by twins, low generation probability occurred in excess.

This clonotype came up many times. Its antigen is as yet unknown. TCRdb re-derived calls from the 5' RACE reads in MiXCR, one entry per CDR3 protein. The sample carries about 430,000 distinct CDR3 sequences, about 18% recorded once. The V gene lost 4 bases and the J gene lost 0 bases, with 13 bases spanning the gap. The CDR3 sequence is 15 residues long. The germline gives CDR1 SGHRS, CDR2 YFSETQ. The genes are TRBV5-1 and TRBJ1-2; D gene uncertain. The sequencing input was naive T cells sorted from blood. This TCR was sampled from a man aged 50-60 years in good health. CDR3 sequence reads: CASSPDASPNYGYTF. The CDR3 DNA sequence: TGCGCCAGCAGCCCGGATGCCTCCCCTAACTATGGCTACACCTTC.